This passage covers 28 T cell receptor beta chains from one sample sequenced in a study of blood T cell repertoires in COVID-19. Here immunoSEQ multiplex PCR was the method, and the copy in TCRdb shows in-frame clones only, minus some. The sample records approximately 250,000 clones, 75% to 90% being singletons. The material sequenced was peripheral blood. The receptors shown here come from a human donor in a cohort sampled during active COVID-19.

The chain recombines TRBV5-1 with TRBJ2-7; 10 positions agree with TRBD2. The CDR3 sequence is 20 residues long. V gave up 0 bases and J gave up 0 bases; unmatched junction bases: 15. Germline CDR1 is SGHRS and CDR2 is YFSETQ. This CDR3 reads CASSLAGASGGFLSSYEQYF. The CDR3 nucleotides are TGCGCCAGCAGCTTGGCCGGGGCTAGCGGGGGATTTCTCAGCTCCTACGAGCAGTACTTC.

The chain links TRBV5-4 to TRBJ2-2; the match to TRBD1 covers 9 bases. Germline V lookup: CDR1 SGHNT, CDR2 YYREEE (reference sequence). J was trimmed by 2 bases and V by 1 base; bases with no gene match: 6. This CDR3 is 17 amino acids long. CDR3 amino acids: CASSLPGTGFNTGELFF. The DNA for the CDR3 is TGTGCCAGCAGCTTGCCAGGGACAGGGTTTAACACCGGGGAGCTGTTTTTT.

The rearrangement uses TRBV12-5 and TRBJ2-5; 12 bases agree with TRBD2. In germline, CDR1 is LGHNT, CDR2 FRNRAP. The CDR3 is made up of 17 amino acids. The V and J ends lost 1 base and 5 bases, in that order; junction bases with no gene match: 8. CDR3 coding DNA: TGTGCTAGTGGTTTGGACCGACTAGCGGGGGATTGTGAGACCCAGTACTTC. Translation: CASGLDRLAGDCETQYF. The complete variable domain, with remaining parts taken from reference TRBV12-5 and TRBJ2-5, reads DARVTQTPRHKVTEMGQEVTMRCQPILGHNTVFWYRQTMMQGLELLAYFRNRAPLDDSGMPKDRFSAEMPDATLATLKIQPSEPRDSAVYFCASGLDRLAGDCETQYFGPGTRLLVL.

This clone was recorded once. V is TRBV5-4 and J is TRBJ1-2, with D hard to call. Trimming pared 0 bases from V and 8 bases from J, leaving 11 bases between. The CDR3 loop spans 13 amino acids. Germline V gives CDR1 SGHNT, CDR2 YYREEE (reference sequence). CDR3 DNA: TGTGCCAGCAGCTTGGAAAGATCCGGGGGCTACACCTTC. This translates into CASSLERSGGYTF.

This clone has just a few counts. V gene TRBV3-1 (or the pseudogene TRBV3-2) combines with J gene TRBJ2-1; D is ambiguous. The CDR3 consists of 13 residues. The V gene lost 1 base and the J gene lost 5 bases, with 6 bases spanning the gap. Germline assignment: CDR1 LGHDT and CDR2 YNNKEL (reference sequence). This CDR3 reads CASSQASNNEQFF. CDR3 coding DNA: TGTGCCAGCAGCCAAGCTAGTAACAATGAGCAGTTCTTC.

This clone was found a few times. This sequence joins TRBV14 and TRBJ1-2; 10 bases match TRBD1. Per germline, CDR1 SGHDN and CDR2 FVKESK. The CDR3 is 13 amino acids. J was trimmed by 10 bases and V by 4 bases; bases with no gene match: 6. The CDR3 DNA reads TGTGCCAGCAGCCCTCCGGGGACAGGGGACTACACCTTC. This codes for CASSPPGTGDYTF.

The chain links TRBV2 to TRBJ2-7, with 10 bases aligning to TRBD2. CDR1 SNHLY and CDR2 FYNNEI come from the germline V gene. V shed 2 bases and J 6 bases; nucleotides not matched to a gene: 10. CDR3 length: 16 amino acids. As DNA, the CDR3 is TGTGCCAGCAGTGAAAGGGGGCTAGCGGGAGACGGCGAGCAGTACTTC. Translating it yields CASSERGLAGDGEQYF.

The chain combines TRBV6-1 with TRBJ1-5; a weak D match, TRBD1 (5 bases). This CDR3 contains 15 residues. CDR1 MNHNS and CDR2 SASEGT come from the germline V gene. V shed 1 base and J shed 0 bases, with 7 bases lying between them. The CDR3 region has the DNA TGTGCCAGCAGTGAAGAGGGGTATAGCAATCAGCCCCAGCATTTT. Amino acid sequence: CASSEEGYSNQPQHF.

V and J are TRBV27 and TRBJ1-1; possible D gene TRBD1, 5 bases. V lost 4 bases and J lost 11, with 14 bases in between. Germline V CDR1 and CDR2: MNHEY, SMNVEV (reference sequence). The CDR3 sequence is 12 residues long. CDR3 in amino acids: CASSSGQRVAFF. The CDR3 DNA follows: TGTGCCAGCAGTTCAGGACAAAGGGTTGCTTTCTTT.

This chain connects TRBV6-5 to TRBJ2-2; D perhaps matches TRBD1 (6 bases). The V and J ends lost 6 bases and 5 bases respectively, with 7 bases between them. CDR1 and CDR2 (germline): MNHEY, SVGAGI. CDR3 length: 12 amino acids. The CDR3 nucleotides read TGTGCCAGCAGACAGGGAACCGGGGAGCTGTTTTTT. Translating gives CASRQGTGELFF.

This chain links TRBV6-1 with TRBJ2-1; TRBD2 might be the D (6 bases). The CDR3 consists of 15 residues. V was cut by 2 bases and J by 1 base, with 9 bases left in between. In germline, CDR1 is MNHNS, CDR2 SASEGT. The CDR3 DNA sequence: TGTGCCAGCAGTGAAAATAGCGGTTCCTACAATGAGCAGTTCTTC. Residues: CASSENSGSYNEQFF.

Concerning this clone itself: The junction shows a germline mismatch at one end, possibly a read error. The rearrangement joins TRBV6-6 to TRBJ2-7; TRBD2 agrees at 14 bases. Germline V gene data show CDR1 as MNHNY and CDR2 as SVGAGI (reference sequence). This CDR3 spans 16 amino acids. The DNA for the CDR3 is TGTGTCAGCAGTTTTGGGACTAGCGGGAGAATATACGAGCAGTACTTC. It encodes CVSSFGTSGRIYEQYF.

The V and J genes are TRBV23-1 and TRBJ2-2, with a possible D match to TRBD2 (6 bases). TRBV23-1 is flagged as an ORF with uncertain function. V lost 0 bases, J lost 7 bases, and 18 bases lay in between. The CDR3 length is 17 residues. The CDR3 protein is CASSQSEGRAKDGELFF. CDR3 coding DNA: TGCGCCAGCAGTCAATCGGAGGGCAGGGCGAAGGACGGGGAGCTGTTTTTT.

The chain carries TRBV29-1 and TRBJ1-1, with D hard to call. The V gene's germline CDR1 is SQVTM and CDR2 ANQGSEA. The CDR3 length is 13 residues. Deletions cut 0 bases from V and 6 bases from J, with 11 bases between. The CDR3 spells CSVEDLGRAEAFF. Written as DNA, the CDR3 is TGCAGCGTTGAAGATCTCGGGAGGGCTGAAGCTTTCTTT.

The genes are TRBV7-3 and TRBJ2-3, with a possible D match to TRBD1 (7 bases). This CDR3 has 16 amino acids. The ends were cut back, 1 base at V and 3 bases at J, with 14 bases in the middle. Germline-derived CDR1 and CDR2 are SGHTA and FQGTGA. The CDR3 coding sequence is TGTGCCAGCAGCTTAAGTGGAGGGGGCAGGACAGATACGCAGTATTTT. Translating gives CASSLSGGGRTDTQYF.

The chain links TRBV5-4 to TRBJ1-6, with TRBD1 identical over 7 bases. Germline V gene data show CDR1 as SGHNT and CDR2 as YYREEE (reference sequence). V trimming: 3 bases; J trimming: 8 bases; junction bases outside the gene matches: 2. CDR3 size: 13 residues. CDR3 amino acids: CASSSGTDSPLHF. DNA of the CDR3: TGTGCCAGCAGCTCCGGGACAGATTCACCCCTCCACTTT.

This chain joins TRBV5-5 and TRBJ2-5; TRBD1 aligns across 7 bases. This CDR3 is 15 amino acids long. Trimming removed 4 bases from V and 0 bases from J; junction bases left unmatched: 6. Germline V gene sequence: CDR1 SGHKS, CDR2 YYEKEE (reference sequence). This chain's CDR3 is CASSPWDRYQETQYF. The DNA of the CDR3 is TGTGCCAGCAGCCCATGGGACAGATACCAAGAGACCCAGTACTTC.

This rearrangement joins TRBV15 to TRBJ1-1, with a possible D match to TRBD1 (6 bases). V lost 8 bases, J lost 0 bases, and 10 bases lay in between. The CDR3 is 13 amino acids. The V gene's germline CDR1 is LNHNV and CDR2 YYDKDF (reference sequence). The CDR3, as DNA: TGTGCCACCCGGCAGGGGCTGAACACTGAAGCTTTCTTT. It yields the protein CATRQGLNTEAFF.

V usage is TRBV7-2 and J usage is TRBJ1-5; TRBD1 might be the D (6 bases). CDR1 is SGHTA, CDR2 FQGNSA, per germline. The CDR3 length is 15 residues. The V end was cut by 3 bases, the J end by 3 bases, with 12 bases between. CDR3 region: CASSFRGHVNQPQHF. The CDR3, as DNA: TGTGCCAGCAGCTTCAGGGGTCATGTCAATCAGCCCCAGCATTTT.

This clone was seen just once. The chain carries TRBV19 and TRBJ1-5; D might be TRBD1 (5 bases). The CDR3 length is 13 residues. V gave up 10 bases and J gave up 6 bases, with 16 bases separating them. Germline assignment: CDR1 LNHDA and CDR2 SQIVND (reference sequence). CDR3 loop: CATHGAGFQPQHF. The CDR3 bases are TGTGCCACTCATGGGGCAGGGTTTCAGCCCCAGCATTTT.

The chain has TRBV29-1 and TRBJ2-7; 11 bases match TRBD1. Germline V gene sequence: CDR1 SQVTM, CDR2 ANQGSEA. Germline trimming cut 7 bases from V and 5 bases from J; bases unmatched to any gene: 7. The CDR3 is 13 amino acids. For the CDR3, the DNA is TGCAGCGCTACGGGACAGGGGGTCCACGAGCAGTACTTC. This translates into CSATGQGVHEQYF.

The rearrangement uses TRBV19 and TRBJ2-7; D might be TRBD1 (5 bases). CDR3 length: 14 residues. Germline CDR1 is LNHDA and CDR2 is SQIVND (reference sequence). V shed 6 bases and J shed 2 bases, with 14 bases lying between them. This CDR3 reads CASSAAVGAYEQYF. The CDR3 region has the DNA TGTGCCAGTAGCGCCGCGGTAGGGGCCTACGAGCAGTACTTC.

This chain joins TRBV7-6 and TRBJ2-3, with TRBD2 matching over 10 bases. Trimming took 5 bases from V and 4 from J; bases not matched to a gene: 6. The CDR3 sequence is 15 residues long. Germline lookup yields CDR1 SGHVS and CDR2 FNYEAQ. CDR3 in amino acids: CASSPLAGGPDTQYF. CDR3 DNA: TGTGCCAGCAGCCCATTAGCGGGGGGCCCAGATACGCAGTATTTT.

The chain recombines TRBV7-8 with TRBJ1-1; 8 bases map to TRBD1. This CDR3 is 15 amino acids long. Germline values: CDR1 SGHVS, CDR2 FQNEAQ. The V gene end was trimmed by 5 bases and the J gene end by 0 bases; junction bases not matched to a gene: 5. CDR3 DNA sequence: TGTGCCAGCAGCACGGACAGGGCTATGAACACTGAAGCTTTCTTT. This gives the protein CASSTDRAMNTEAFF.

The chain recombines TRBV11-2 with TRBJ2-7; TRBD1 matches at 7 bases. Trimming at V came to 1 base and at J to 0 bases, leaving 6 bases not matched to a gene. Germline-derived CDR1 and CDR2 are SGHAT and FQNNGV. This CDR3 has 16 residues. Here the CDR3 reads CASSLVRGRSSYEQYF. The CDR3 bases are TGTGCCAGCAGCTTAGTGAGGGGGCGCAGCTCCTACGAGCAGTACTTC.

This rearrangement joins TRBV5-1 to TRBJ2-7, with 13 bases matching TRBD2. The junction had 0 bases not matched to a gene; V was cut back by 3 bases and J by 3 bases. Germline V CDR1 and CDR2: SGHRS, YFSETQ. The CDR3 contains 14 residues. The CDR3 DNA sequence: TGCGCCAGCAGCTGGACTAGCGGGAGCTACGAGCAGTACTTC. Amino acids: CASSWTSGSYEQYF. Based on the CDR3 plus reference TRBV5-1 and TRBJ2-7, the full variable domain is KAGVTQTPRYLIKTRGQQVTLSCSPISGHRSVSWYQQTPGQGLQFLFEYFSETQRNKGNFPGRFSGRQFSNSRSEMNVSTLELGDSALYLCASSWTSGSYEQYFGPGTRLTVT.

The rearrangement uses TRBV5-6 and TRBJ2-1, with 13 bases matching TRBD2. Germline CDR1 SGHDT, CDR2 YYEEEE. Trimming removed 1 base from V and 4 bases from J; junction bases left unmatched: 2. The CDR3 runs 16 residues. The CDR3 DNA sequence: TGTGCCAGCAGCTTGTGGGGACTAGCGGGATACAATGAGCAGTTCTTC. Amino acids: CASSLWGLAGYNEQFF.

In this sample, this clone turned up once. This chain uses TRBV5-1 with TRBJ1-4; D is unclear. CDR3 length: 15 residues. Deletions cut 4 bases from V and 0 bases from J, with 10 bases between. Germline-derived CDR1 and CDR2 are SGHRS and YFSETQ. The CDR3: CASSVSLATNEKLFF. CDR3 in DNA: TGCGCCAGCAGCGTATCCCTTGCAACTAATGAAAAACTGTTTTTT.